Listed below are T cell receptor beta chains from one sample, sequenced in a study of shared clonotypes between healthy human individuals. The method was immunoSEQ multiplex PCR; TCRdb's version includes in-frame clones alone and lacks a portion of them. Among some 2,000,000 clones, 85% to 95% were seen once, and the ten largest hold 0.13%. Material: naive CD4+ T cells sorted from blood. Receptor source: a man aged 18 to 30 in good health. Both conserved end residues are part of each CDR3. Each record gives: D gene, J gene, V gene, clone size, CDR3 DNA, CDR3 protein. D genes are given only for firm matches. Part of the rows lack a size; the others show once, few, many or a class for expanded clones.

>.|TRBJ1-6|TRBV5-1|.
TGCGCCAGCAGCTGGTCGGGGCTCAATTCACCCCTCCACTTT
CASSWSGLNSPLHF
>.|TRBJ2-3|TRBV10-3|.
TGTGCCTCCACGGGGGGCCGCACAGATACGCAGTATTTT
CASTGGRTDTQYF
>.|TRBJ2-7|TRBV6-1|once
TGTGCCAGCAGTGAAGCGCCCGGTTCCATCTACGAGCAGTACTTC
CASSEAPGSIYEQYF
>.|TRBJ2-2|TRBV11-3|.
TGTGCCAGCAGCTCCCTCGGTTCCACCGGGGAGCTGTTTTTT
CASSSLGSTGELFF
>TRBD1|TRBJ2-7|TRBV5-4|.
TGTGCCAGCAGCTTGGACAGGGGCACCTCCTACGAGCAGTACTTC
CASSLDRGTSYEQYF
>.|TRBJ2-1|TRBV5-1|.
TGCGCCAGCAGCTTGGTCTTTTCGTACAATGAGCAGTTCTTC
CASSLVFSYNEQFF
>.|TRBJ1-6|TRBV19|.
TGTGCCAGTAAACGGGACGGTAATTCACCCCTCCACTTT
CASKRDGNSPLHF
>.|TRBJ2-7|TRBV6-5|.
TGTGCCAGCAGTTACTCTGGGGGATCCAGCTACGAGCAGTACTTC
CASSYSGGSSYEQYF
>.|TRBJ1-2|TRBV7-9|once
TGTGCCAGCAGCGATCCTTTTCGGACTTTATTCTATGGCTACACCTTC
CASSDPFRTLFYGYTF
>TRBD2|TRBJ2-3|TRBV15|.
TGTGCCACCAGCAGAGAACTAGCGGGGGGGCCTCGGACAGATACGCAGTATTTT
CATSRELAGGPRTDTQYF
>.|TRBJ1-2|TRBV19|.
TGTGCCAGTAGTCCGAGACAAGCGGGTGGCTACACCTTC
CASSPRQAGGYTF
>.|TRBJ2-7|TRBV19|.
TGTGCCAGTAGTATTAATCTGACACCTATCTACGAGCAGTACTTC
CASSINLTPIYEQYF
>.|TRBJ2-2|TRBV5-6|.
TGTGCCAGCAGCTTTTCCGGGGAGCTGTTTTTT
CASSFSGELFF
>TRBD1|TRBJ2-7|TRBV7-2|.
TGTGCCAGCAGCTTAGCGGGGACAGGAGTCTACGAGCAGTACTTC
CASSLAGTGVYEQYF
>.|TRBJ1-1|TRBV12-5|.
TGTGCTAGTGGTTTCGGGGAGATGAACACTGAAGCTTTCTTT
CASGFGEMNTEAFF
>.|TRBJ2-7|TRBV7-2|.
TGTGCCAGCAGCTCCAACGGAGGGGGGAGCTCCTACGAGCAGTACTTC
CASSSNGGGSSYEQYF
>.|TRBJ1-1|TRBV4-2|.
TGTGCCAGCAGCCAATTAGAGCGAGGGAACACTGAAGCTTTCTTT
CASSQLERGNTEAFF
>.|TRBJ2-6|TRBV10-3|.
TGTGCCATCAGGGGGAACACGTGGGGCGCCGGGGCCAACGTCCTGACTTTC
CAIRGNTWGAGANVLTF
>.|TRBJ1-3|TRBV27|once
TGTGCCAGCAGTCGCTCGGAGGGAAACACCATATATTTT
CASSRSEGNTIYF
>.|TRBJ1-6|TRBV19|.
TGTGCCAGTAGCACCGGGACGGGTAGTTCACCCCTCCACTTT
CASSTGTGSSPLHF
>.|TRBJ1-4|TRBV5-4|.
TGTGCCAGCAGCTTGCAGGGGTTGGGTGAAAAACTGTTTTTT
CASSLQGLGEKLFF
>TRBD1|TRBJ1-2|TRBV10-3|.
TGTGCCATCACCGAGACGACAGGGACTAACTATGGCTACACCTTC
CAITETTGTNYGYTF